This T cell receptor beta chain was sequenced for a study of control samples from healthy donors and cancer patients. Produced via immunoSEQ multiplex PCR; TCRdb's table is partial and in-frame only. The profile covers some 99,000 clones, with around 89% appearing a single time and around 17% taken by the ten largest. Source material: blood. This TCR came from a woman aged 45-59 years in good health.

The CDR3 region has the DNA TGTGCCGGGGGGAGGGAGACAGTGCTCAATGAGCAGTTCTTC. This codes for CAGGRETVLNEQFF. The chain links TRBV2 to TRBJ2-1, with TRBD2 matching over 7 bases. CDR1 and CDR2 from the germline V gene are SNHLY and FYNNEI. The CDR3 spans 14 residues. V shed 11 bases, J shed 6 bases, and the junction held 13 bases outside the gene matches. Full variable domain (rest looked up from reference TRBV2 and TRBJ2-1): EPEVTQTPSHQVTQMGQEVILRCVPISNHLYFYWYRQILGQKVEFLVSFYNNEISEKSEIFDDQFSVERPDGSNFTLKIRSTKLEDSAMYFCAGGRETVLNEQFFGPGTRLTVL.